The clone carrying this T cell receptor beta chain occurred once. Its antigen remains unknown. Assay: immunoSEQ multiplex PCR; the TCRdb copy retains only in-frame clones and omits some. The table has tens of thousands of clones, 90% to 95% seen once. From germline, CDR1 is LNHDA and CDR2 SQIVND (reference sequence). The V gene end was trimmed by 3 bases and the J gene end by 1 base; junction bases not matched to a gene: 8. This CDR3 comprises 17 residues. The record originates from a study of graft-versus-host responses after intestinal transplantation. Study context: Isolated intestinal, liver-intestinal, or multivisceral transplants were what recipients had. After anti-thymocyte globulin induction, recipients took tacrolimus and steroids for roughly three years. Overall study results and limits: Peak levels of circulating GvH clones tracked with early post-transplant HvG declines.

The sequence came from a human donor who received an intestinal transplant. Material: unstimulated CD8+ T cells sorted from spleen or lymph node cells, obtained before intestinal transplant. The chain links TRBV19 to TRBJ2-1; 8 nucleotides match TRBD2. The CDR3 region is CASSITSGRRSYNEQFF. CDR3 nucleotides: TGTGCCAGTAGTATTACTAGCGGTCGTCGGTCCTACAATGAGCAGTTCTTC.